This TCR beta chain was identified during a study of identical twins. Whole-study results and caveats: The study drew conclusions from cross-sectional statistical analysis, not from following the same donors. Cord blood's abundant beta clonotypes had fewer insertions, unlike memory repertoires.

Via MiXCR, TCRdb re-called the 5' RACE reads, giving one row per CDR3 protein. Seen here are fewer than 550,000 distinct CDR3 sequences, about 16% observed once, and the top ten hold about 0.4%. This clonotype has at least ten counts. Its antigen is not known. In germline, CDR1 is SQVTM, CDR2 ANQGSEA. The CDR3 spans 15 residues. Trimming took 4 bases from V and 8 from J; bases not matched to a gene: 12. All donors comprised healthy Caucasians. The data also belong to a second study, concerning yellow fever vaccine responses in identical twins.

The specimen was CD4+ T cells sorted from blood. This TCR came from a woman aged 18-35 years in good health. The genes are TRBV29-1 and TRBJ1-4; 8 bases fit TRBD1. The CDR3 loop reads CSVARNRGLGEKLFF. The CDR3 nucleotides are TGCAGCGTTGCGCGAAACAGGGGGTTAGGGGAAAAACTGTTTTTT.